Listed below are T cell receptor beta chains from one sample, sequenced in a study of blood T cell repertoires in COVID-19. TCRdb keeps only in-frame clones here, not all; method: immunoSEQ multiplex PCR. Found here are some 70,000 clones, around 86% of them singletons; the top ten hold around 6.7%. The sample consisted of peripheral blood. These receptor sequences come from a man aged 50 to 59 with active COVID-19. Each CDR3 is given with its conserved first and last residue. The D gene is left open where the match is weak. Rows may omit the clone size; those that give it use once, few, many or a size class.

V gene	D gene	CDR3 length	clone size	J gene	CDR3 protein	CDR3 DNA
TRBV6-5	TRBD1	14	-	TRBJ1-2	CASSYDRGTGGYTF	TGTGCCAGCAGTTACGACAGGGGAACCGGTGGCTACACCTTC
TRBV19	-	16	-	TRBJ1-3	CASNVGQAGSGNTIYF	TGTGCCAGTAATGTTGGTCAGGCCGGCTCTGGAAACACCATATATTTT
TRBV7-3	TRBD1	13	-	TRBJ1-1	CASFQGAPTEAFF	TGTGCCAGCTTTCAGGGGGCGCCCACTGAAGCTTTCTTT
TRBV4-2	TRBD1	15	-	TRBJ1-2	CASSQEPQGGYGYTF	TGTGCCAGCAGCCAAGAACCCCAGGGGGGCTATGGCTACACCTTC
TRBV7-2	TRBD2	17	once	TRBJ2-2	CASSPPPRGRGTGELFF	TGTGCCAGCAGCCCACCCCCCCGCGGGAGGGGAACCGGGGAGCTGTTTTTT
TRBV2	-	14	-	TRBJ2-6	CASSAEAGANVLTF	TGTGCCAGCAGTGCCGAGGCTGGGGCCAACGTCCTGACTTTC
TRBV7-2	-	12	-	TRBJ2-7	CASSSTGLEQYF	TGTGCCAGCAGCTCTACAGGGCTCGAGCAGTACTTC
TRBV5-1	TRBD1	19	-	TRBJ2-1	CASSLPGQGPPLSYNEQFF	TGCGCCAGCAGCTTACCGGGACAGGGTCCACCCCTCTCCTACAATGAGCAGTTCTTC
TRBV19	-	16	few	TRBJ2-2	CASSEYPTRHAGELFF	TGTGCCAGTAGTGAATACCCGACACGGCACGCCGGGGAGCTGTTTTTT
TRBV19	-	13	-	TRBJ2-2	CASSIARTGELFF	TGTGCCAGTAGTATAGCGCGGACCGGGGAGCTGTTTTTT
TRBV18	TRBD1	15	-	TRBJ2-2	CASSPMGQGAGELFF	TGTGCCAGCTCACCGATGGGACAGGGGGCCGGGGAGCTGTTTTTT
TRBV11-2	-	13	-	TRBJ1-2	CASSFPGTIGYTF	TGTGCCAGCAGCTTTCCCGGGACAATTGGCTACACCTTC
TRBV15	TRBD2	17	-	TRBJ2-1	CATSKVLAGGRHNEQFF	TGTGCCACCAGCAAAGTACTAGCGGGAGGGAGGCACAATGAGCAGTTCTTC
TRBV29-1	-	15	-	TRBJ2-3	CSVESGRSSTDTQYF	TGCAGCGTTGAAAGTGGCAGGTCGAGCACAGATACGCAGTATTTT
TRBV9	-	15	-	TRBJ1-4	CASSVGGNDDEKLFF	TGTGCCAGCAGCGTAGGAGGGAATGATGATGAAAAACTGTTTTTT
TRBV6-5	-	14	-	TRBJ2-7	CASSYNTGQGEQYF	TGTGCCAGCAGTTACAACACAGGTCAGGGCGAGCAGTACTTC
TRBV4-3	-	16	-	TRBJ2-1	CASSQGPGERYNEQFF	TGCGCCAGCAGCCAGGGCCCGGGCGAGCGGTACAATGAGCAGTTCTTC
TRBV28	-	12	-	TRBJ1-3	CASHTSGNTIYF	TGTGCCAGCCACACCTCTGGAAACACCATATATTTT
TRBV5-5	-	15	-	TRBJ1-1	CASSLYQEVNTEAFF	TGTGCCAGCAGCTTGTATCAGGAGGTGAACACTGAAGCTTTCTTT
TRBV6-4	TRBD1	14	-	TRBJ2-3	CASSPGQGRDTQYF	TGTGCCAGCAGTCCGGGACAGGGACGAGATACGCAGTATTTT
TRBV7-2	-	13	-	TRBJ2-3	CASSWTRTDTQYF	TGTGCCAGCAGCTGGACTCGAACAGATACGCAGTATTTT
TRBV6-2/TRBV6-3	-	12	-	TRBJ2-1	CASSGPLYEQFF	TGTGCCAGCAGTGGCCCCTTATATGAGCAGTTCTTC
TRBV28	TRBD2	14	-	TRBJ2-3	CASREGGGTDTQYF	TGTGCCAGCAGGGAGGGCGGGGGAACAGATACGCAGTATTTT
TRBV7-9	TRBD1	16	many	TRBJ1-6	CASSSLSGQGNSPLHF	TGTGCCAGCAGCTCCTTGTCTGGACAGGGGAATTCACCCCTCCACTTT
TRBV5-6	-	16	few	TRBJ2-7	CASSLSSGVTPYEQYF	TGTGCCAGCAGCTTGTCTTCCGGTGTGACTCCGTACGAGCAGTACTTC
TRBV7-6	TRBD1	15	-	TRBJ1-6	CASSLVGTGDSPLHF	TGTGCCAGCAGCTTAGTGGGGACAGGGGATTCACCCCTCCACTTT
TRBV9	-	15	-	TRBJ2-7	CASSAGGGEVYEQYF	TGTGCCAGCAGCGCAGGTGGCGGGGAGGTCTACGAGCAGTACTTC
TRBV3-1/TRBV3-2	-	13	-	TRBJ2-7	CASSPENGYEQYF	TGTGCCAGCAGCCCCGAGAACGGCTACGAGCAGTACTTC
TRBV19	-	13	-	TRBJ2-3	CASSETSTDTQYF	TGTGCCAGTAGTGAGACTAGCACAGATACGCAGTATTTT
TRBV5-4	-	15	-	TRBJ2-1	CASSLGGSQGNEQFF	TGTGCCAGCAGCTTGGGGGGCTCGCAGGGCAATGAGCAGTTCTTC
TRBV5-1	-	14	-	TRBJ1-2	CASSPSRGFYGYTF	TGCGCCAGCAGCCCGTCGCGGGGGTTCTATGGCTACACCTTC
TRBV7-8	TRBD2	18	once	TRBJ2-1	CASSRKPPLAASYNEQFF	TGTGCCAGCAGCAGAAAACCCCCACTAGCGGCCTCCTACAATGAGCAGTTCTTC
TRBV10-3	-	16	-	TRBJ2-7	CAINRGGTDRSYEQYF	TGTGCCATCAATCGAGGGGGTACCGACCGCTCCTACGAGCAGTACTTC